This TCR beta chain was captured in a study of blood T cells in healthy people across ages. As concerns this clonotype: A much larger clone differs from this one at a single base, so this may be a read error.

The donors, healthy Caucasians from Russia, were aged 6 to 90. The V and J ends lost 6 bases and 1 base respectively, with 15 bases between them. The V gene's germline CDR1 is MNHNS and CDR2 SASEGT. CDR3 length: 15 amino acids. A sample-barcoded 5' primer and a J-beta primer mix were used in a second PCR of roughly 7 to 11 cycles. One entry per CDR3 protein, called by TCRdb with MiXCR from the 5' RACE reads. This table has under 950,000 distinct CDR3 sequences, approximately 21% appearing once. The chain couples TRBV6-1 to TRBJ1-2; D is uncertain. The sequenced material came from blood. This clonotype was obtained from a man aged 70 or older in good health. The CDR3 here is CASSANVAINYGYTF. CDR3 nucleotides: TGTGCCAGCAGCGCCAATGTCGCAATTAACTATGGCTACACCTTC.